The present entry profiles one T cell receptor beta chain with its context. Antigen specificity is unknown. The source of the sample is a study of cytomegalovirus exposure and HLA in healthy donors. Across the whole study: Researchers found that around 80% of 398 genotyped donors fell within the Caucasian-associated ancestry cluster. General study findings and limits: Donors belonging to an Asian-associated ancestry cluster reportedly showed fewer N-insertions in productive TCRs than the roughly 670-donor mean, according to what a later analysis found. Earlier analysis yielded a pattern in which most TCR beta V segments were productive about 87% or about 30% of the time.

Vbeta (60) and Jbeta (13) primers were used in the PCR. Assay: immunoSEQ multiplex PCR; the TCRdb copy retains only in-frame clones and omits some. Among some 130,000 clones listed, more than 80% were seen once. In germline, CDR1 is SGHVS, CDR2 FQNEAQ. V lost 0 bases and J lost 6; bases outside the gene matches: 5. CDR3 length equals 15 residues. The TCR sequence derives from a woman aged 25 to 39 in good health and CMV-seropositive. Sequencing was done on a sample of PBMCs. V is TRBV7-8 and J is TRBJ1-5; 7 bases fit TRBD1. CDR3 nucleotides: TGTGCCAGCAGCTTAGCGGACAGGAACACTCAGCCCCAGCATTTT. It specifies CASSLADRNTQPQHF.